This entry is about one T cell receptor beta chain. Antigen: not known. Time point of the sample: blood 2 weeks post-SBRT. As to treatment: 15 Gy SBRT to primary tumor, nephrectomy 4 weeks later. This renal cell carcinoma was of the clear cell type. The CDR3 has 16 residues. V lost 1 base and J lost 2, with 14 bases in between. Germline CDR1 and CDR2: SNHLY and FYNNEI. The sample comes from a study of radiation and T cells in renal cell carcinoma. The overall study: Nephrectomy followed 15 Gy stereotactic body radiation by 4 weeks. Study observations and caveats: From baseline, blood top tumor clonotypes peaked at 2 weeks post-radiation. Without pretreatment biopsies, baseline tumor clonotype presence was undetermined.

Assay used: immunoSEQ multiplex PCR; TCRdb lists only in-frame clones, some missing. Counted here are some 75,000 clones, over 80% occurring once; the ten biggest clones make up roughly 6%. Sequencing was performed on blood, taken from a patient whose treatment included radiotherapy and nephrectomy. The chain links TRBV2 to TRBJ1-2; tentative D call: TRBD1 (5 bases). The clonotype comes from a man aged 60-69 years with renal cell carcinoma. This CDR3 reads CASSEGTYALNYGYTF. The CDR3 coding sequence is TGTGCCAGCAGTGAAGGGACATACGCCCTGAACTATGGCTACACCTTC.